Each of the 14 T cell receptor beta chains below was sequenced from the same sample in a study of post-analysis software for immune sequencing data. No cognate antigen is known for these TCRs. Overall study results and limits: Patients had higher frequencies than controls of a handful of TRBV segments, including TRBV5-6, TRBV5-1 and TRBV20-1.

cDNA libraries for TCR beta contained unique molecular identifiers. TCRdb itself ran the PCR reads through MiXCR, one entry per CDR3 protein. Of approximately 570,000 distinct CDR3 sequences in the sample, around 44% are singletons; the top ten hold 1.5% to 2%. Sequencing was performed on blood. These receptors were obtained from a girl under 18 with multiple sclerosis.

This clonotype was recorded a few times. The rearrangement links TRBV12-3 or TRBV12-4 to TRBJ2-7; D uncertain. There are 13 residues in the CDR3. The V and J ends lost 3 bases and 5 bases respectively, with 11 bases between them. CDR3 loop: CASSFGVADEQYF. DNA for the CDR3: TGTGCCAGCAGTTTTGGGGTGGCGGACGAGCAGTACTTC.

This chain links TRBV5-1 with TRBJ1-1; D ambiguous. From germline, CDR1 is SGHRS and CDR2 YFSETQ. The CDR3 is made up of 14 amino acids. Trimming cost V 0 bases and J 6 bases, with 12 bases left between them. CDR3 protein: CASSLAVGVSEAFF. In DNA, the CDR3 is TGCGCCAGCAGCTTGGCAGTTGGAGTCTCTGAAGCTTTCTTT.

This clonotype has a count of ten or more. V and J are TRBV5-5 and TRBJ2-1; 7 bases line up with TRBD2. The CDR3 runs 15 residues. Germline V gene data show CDR1 as SGHKS and CDR2 as YYEKEE (reference sequence). V was pared by 2 bases and J by 5 bases, with 7 bases of the junction left unmatched. This CDR3 reads CASSFAAGRDNEQFF. CDR3 sequence (DNA): TGTGCCAGCAGCTTCGCAGCGGGGAGAGACAATGAGCAGTTCTTC.

This clonotype was picked up a small number of times. This chain's CDR3 is CSVGTSGKNEQFF. The CDR3 coding sequence is TGCAGCGTGGGGACTAGCGGGAAAAATGAGCAGTTCTTC. This chain uses TRBV29-1 with TRBJ2-1; 13 nucleotides line up with TRBD2. The CDR3 covers 13 residues. Germline assignment: CDR1 SQVTM and CDR2 ANQGSEA. The ends lost 6 bases at V and 7 bases at J; junction bases unmatched: 3.

The chain is built from TRBV5-1 and TRBJ2-7; tentative D call: TRBD1 (5 bases). The germline V gene has CDR1 SGHRS and CDR2 YFSETQ. Trimming removed 1 base from V and 1 base from J, with 12 bases in between. The CDR3 has 15 amino acids. The CDR3 nucleotides are TGCGCCAGCAGCTTGAAGTGGCAGGGTTCCTACGAGCAGTACTTC. Protein product: CASSLKWQGSYEQYF. Full variable domain (missing parts from reference TRBV5-1 and TRBJ2-7): KAGVTQTPRYLIKTRGQQVTLSCSPISGHRSVSWYQQTPGQGLQFLFEYFSETQRNKGNFPGRFSGRQFSNSRSEMNVSTLELGDSALYLCASSLKWQGSYEQYFGPGTRLTVT.

The V call is TRBV20-1, the J call TRBJ1-1; 9 bases are shared with TRBD1. With V trimmed by 0 bases and J by 10 bases, 6 bases remained unmatched. Germline loops: CDR1 DFQATT, CDR2 SNEGSKA (reference sequence). The CDR3 is 13 amino acids. As DNA, the CDR3 is TGCAGTGCTAGAGACCCGGGACAGGGTGGAGCTTTCTTT. The encoded protein is CSARDPGQGGAFF.

This clonotype has a handful of counts. V usage is TRBV7-2 and J usage is TRBJ2-7; TRBD2 agrees at 9 bases. The CDR3 has 16 amino acids. The germline CDR1 and CDR2 sequences are SGHTA and FQGNSA. V was clipped by 1 base and J by 0 bases; unmatched bases: 4. The CDR3 region is CASSLVAGGSSYEQYF. CDR3 sequence (DNA): TGTGCCAGCAGCTTAGTTGCGGGGGGGAGCTCCTACGAGCAGTACTTC. The full variable domain, its missing parts supplied by reference TRBV7-2 and TRBJ2-7, is GAGVSQSPSNKVTEKGKDVELRCDPISGHTALYWYRQSLGQGLEFLIYFQGNSAPDKSGLPSDRFSAERTGGSVSTLTIQRTQQEDSAVYLCASSLVAGGSSYEQYFGPGTRLTVT.

Turning to this clonotype: The junction does not match germline at one end; this may be a read error. The chain combines TRBV20-1 with TRBJ2-1, with no clear D. The germline gives CDR1 DFQATT, CDR2 SNEGSKA (reference sequence). This CDR3 spans 15 amino acids. The CDR3 here is CSARDPLRSCNEQFF. CDR3 coding DNA: TGCAGTGCTAGAGATCCCTTAAGATCCTGCAATGAGCAGTTCTTC.

The chain couples TRBV6-6 to TRBJ2-1; D remains unclear. Germline values: CDR1 MNHNY, CDR2 SVGAGI (reference sequence). V was trimmed by 5 bases and J by 6 bases, leaving 11 bases between them. The CDR3 runs 13 residues. Here the CDR3 DNA reads TGTGCCAGCAGTCCAACGGAGTTCAATGAGCAGTTCTTC. This encodes CASSPTEFNEQFF.

This sequence joins TRBV5-1 and TRBJ2-7; D is uncertain. Trimming left V 5 bases short and J 4 bases short, with 10 bases between. The CDR3 is 12 amino acids. Germline loops: CDR1 SGHRS, CDR2 YFSETQ. CDR3: CASSTEQYEQYV. The CDR3 nucleotides are TGCGCCAGCAGTACAGAGCAGTACGAGCAGTACGTC.

This clonotype was observed many times. The V gene is TRBV12-3 or TRBV12-4, the J gene TRBJ2-6; D possibly corresponds to TRBD2 (5 bases). Trimming removed 3 bases from V and 3 bases from J, with 12 bases in between. CDR3 size: 16 residues. In nucleotides, the CDR3 is TGTGCCAGCAGTTTCTCGGGGAGTTATGGGGCCAACGTCCTGACTTTC. This gives the protein CASSFSGSYGANVLTF.

This clonotype was observed a few times. V is TRBV10-1 and J is TRBJ2-5; 11 bases match TRBD2. Germline-derived CDR1 and CDR2 are WNHNN and SYGVQD (reference sequence). CDR3 size: 14 residues. With V trimmed by 5 bases and J by 9 bases, 8 bases remained unmatched. This chain's CDR3 is CASSPSLAGGPQYF. In DNA, the CDR3 is TGCGCCAGCAGTCCATCCTTAGCGGGAGGGCCCCAGTACTTC.

The chain employs TRBV12-3 or TRBV12-4 and TRBJ2-1; 10 bases fit TRBD1. Germline trimming cut 5 bases from V and 2 bases from J; bases unmatched to any gene: 6. The CDR3 is 16 amino acids. Here the CDR3 reads CASSRVGQGAYNEQFF. The CDR3 region has the DNA TGTGCCAGCAGTCGCGTAGGACAGGGGGCCTACAATGAGCAGTTCTTC.

Details on this clonotype: One junction end does not reproduce the germline sequence, and a read error may be involved. The chain couples TRBV12-3 or TRBV12-4 to TRBJ2-3, with 7 bases that match TRBD1. The CDR3 has 13 amino acids. CDR3 sequence reads: CATSRGTEDTQYF. For the CDR3, the DNA is TGTGCCACCAGTAGGGGGACAGAAGATACGCAGTATTTT.